A single sample is the source of the 32 T cell receptor beta chains below, sequenced in a study of T cell repertoires in cytomegalovirus infection. Their antigens are not known. One entry per CDR3 protein, called by TCRdb with MiXCR from the reads. Seen here are about 700,000 distinct CDR3 sequences, around 32% observed once, and the top ten hold 18%. The specimen was cultured PBMCs, collected from culture after CMV antigen stimulation. The source of these receptors is a human donor in good health (CMV status not recorded). Some clones in this sample may be carry-over from other donors' samples.

On this clonotype itself: Possible read error: a much larger clone is one base away. This chain connects TRBV7-2 to TRBJ2-2; 10 nucleotides align to TRBD2. The CDR3 has 16 amino acids. Germline V gene lookup returns CDR1 SGHTA and CDR2 FQGNSA. Here the CDR3 reads CACSLRRTSGTGELFF. Here the CDR3 DNA reads TGTGCCTGCAGCTTAAGGCGGACTAGCGGCACCGGGGAGCTGTTTTTT.

The genes are TRBV28 and TRBJ2-1; 7 bases align to TRBD2. This CDR3 is built from 12 residues. V trimming: 5 bases; J trimming: 8 bases; junction bases outside the gene matches: 3. Germline-derived CDR1 and CDR2 are MDHEN and SYDVKM. CDR3 in amino acids: CASSPGRYEQFF. The CDR3 bases are TGTGCCAGCAGTCCCGGGAGGTATGAGCAGTTCTTC.

This clonotype was seen more than once but under ten times. This chain uses TRBV6-5 with TRBJ1-1; perhaps TRBD1 as D (5 bases). This CDR3 has 13 residues. Trimming took off 11 bases at V and 5 bases at J, with 18 bases between the two ends. Germline V gene lookup returns CDR1 MNHEY and CDR2 SVGAGI. The CDR3 loop is CAVGAGVVTEAFF. The CDR3 DNA is TGTGCCGTAGGGGCTGGGGTGGTGACTGAAGCTTTCTTT.

CDR3 in amino acids: CASSLAQGPGTQYF. The CDR3 DNA is TGTGCCAGCAGTTTAGCCCAGGGTCCGGGGACCCAGTACTTC. The genes are TRBV28 and TRBJ2-5; tentative D call: TRBD1 (5 bases). V was pared by 2 bases and J by 7 bases, with 14 bases between. Germline V gene sequence: CDR1 MDHEN, CDR2 SYDVKM. The CDR3 length is 14 residues.

This clonotype was counted at least ten times. The V call is TRBV12-3 or TRBV12-4, the J call TRBJ1-1; a weak D match, TRBD1 (5 bases). The V gene lost 1 base and the J gene lost 6 bases, with 21 bases spanning the gap. There are 17 residues in the CDR3. The CDR3 loop reads CASSLEFWGTSFAEAFF. CDR3 DNA: TGTGCCAGCAGTTTAGAATTTTGGGGCACTTCCTTTGCTGAAGCTTTCTTT.

J is TRBJ2-5 and V is TRBV28; D may be TRBD1 or TRBD2 (7 bases each). Germline V CDR1 and CDR2: MDHEN, SYDVKM. V dropped 3 bases and J dropped 7 bases, with 18 bases sitting between them. This CDR3 has 15 residues. The CDR3 bases are TGTGCCAGCAGTTTGTGGGGGGGGGGACAGACGACCCAGTACTTC. This codes for CASSLWGGGQTTQYF.

Ten or more counts support this clonotype. This chain uses TRBV7-2 with TRBJ1-1; 7 bases agree with TRBD1. This CDR3 is 15 amino acids long. The germline gives CDR1 SGHTA, CDR2 FQGNSA. V was clipped by 2 bases and J by 1 base; unmatched bases: 4. For the CDR3, the DNA is TGTGCCAGCAGCTTAACAGGGGCCACGAACACTGAAGCTTTCTTT. As protein: CASSLTGATNTEAFF.

This clonotype showed up just once. The chain joins TRBV28 to TRBJ2-2; a weak D match, TRBD2 (5 bases). Germline values: CDR1 MDHEN, CDR2 SYDVKM. The CDR3 loop spans 17 amino acids. The V gene lost 4 bases and the J gene lost 0 bases, with 15 bases spanning the gap. As DNA, the CDR3 is TGTGCCAGCAGTTCTGCCCCCCAGCGGTCGAACACCGGGGAGCTGTTTTTT. This sequence encodes CASSSAPQRSNTGELFF.

This sequence joins TRBV28 and TRBJ2-5, with TRBD2 as a possible D gene (7 bases). CDR3 size: 15 residues. Trimming pared 6 bases from V and 3 bases from J, leaving 17 bases between. CDR1 MDHEN and CDR2 SYDVKM come from the germline V gene. The CDR3 reads CASRRAGGPEETQYF. CDR3 in DNA: TGTGCCAGCAGGAGAGCCGGGGGGCCTGAAGAGACCCAGTACTTC.

The gene calls are TRBV19 and TRBJ2-2, with D possibly TRBD2 on 6 matching bases. The CDR3 is 16 amino acids. From germline, CDR1 is LNHDA and CDR2 SQIVND (reference sequence). The V gene lost 3 bases and the J gene lost 5 bases, with 16 bases spanning the gap. CDR3 region: CASSIALALGTGELFF. The CDR3 bases are TGTGCCAGTAGTATTGCACTAGCTTTGGGAACCGGGGAGCTGTTTTTT.

V usage is TRBV5-6 and J usage is TRBJ1-3, with D maybe TRBD1 (5 bases). The V gene lost 4 bases and the J gene lost 0 bases, with 14 bases spanning the gap. The CDR3 has 16 amino acids. Germline CDR1 and CDR2: SGHDT and YYEEEE. In DNA, the CDR3 is TGTGCCAGCAGCCTTAGGGGACTGGCCTCTGGAAACACCATATATTTT. It codes for CASSLRGLASGNTIYF.

This clonotype came up a few times. A read error may explain this, as a much larger clone is one base away. The chain employs TRBV7-8 and TRBJ2-7, with D uncertain. The CDR3 has 11 amino acids. The V gene's germline CDR1 is SGHVS and CDR2 FQNEAQ. Trimming shortened V by 4 bases and J by 3 bases, and 4 bases separated the two germline ends. DNA for the CDR3: TGTGCCAGCAGCTGGAACTACGAGCAGTACTTC. Residues: CASSWNYEQYF. The full variable domain, its missing parts supplied by reference TRBV7-8 and TRBJ2-7, is GAGVSQSPRYKVAKRGQDVALRCDPISGHVSLFWYQQALGQGPEFLTYFQNEAQLDKSGLPSDRFFAERPEGSVSTLKIQRTQQEDSAVYLCASSWNYEQYFGPGTRLTVT.

V usage is TRBV7-2 and J usage is TRBJ2-3; TRBD2 aligns across 7 bases. The CDR3 runs to 16 residues. Losses at the gene ends were 3 bases for V and 6 bases for J; bases not matched to a gene: 12. CDR1 and CDR2 from the germline V gene are SGHTA and FQGNSA. For the CDR3, the DNA is TGTGCCAGCAGCTTCGGAGGCGGGAGCCCCGTGGATACGCAGTATTTT. It specifies CASSFGGGSPVDTQYF. The variable domain in full, completed from reference TRBV7-2 and TRBJ2-3, reads GAGVSQSPSNKVTEKGKDVELRCDPISGHTALYWYRQSLGQGLEFLIYFQGNSAPDKSGLPSDRFSAERTGGSVSTLTIQRTQQEDSAVYLCASSFGGGSPVDTQYFGPGTRLTVL.

The V gene is TRBV6-2 or TRBV6-3, the J gene TRBJ2-5; D unresolved. The length of the CDR3 is 13 residues. The V gene's germline CDR1 is MNHEY and CDR2 SVGEGT. The germline V and J ends were trimmed by 7 bases and 2 bases, with 11 bases remaining between them. The DNA for the CDR3 is TGTGCCAGCAAGGCACTGGATCAAGAGACCCAGTACTTC. Translating it yields CASKALDQETQYF.

The chain is built from TRBV6-5 and TRBJ2-7, with unresolved D. Germline V CDR1 and CDR2: MNHEY, SVGAGI. CDR3 size: 15 residues. V was cut by 2 bases and J by 2 bases, with 13 bases left in between. The CDR3 loop reads CASSYGLEPPYEQYF. The CDR3 nucleotides read TGTGCCAGCAGTTACGGCCTAGAACCCCCCTACGAGCAGTACTTC.

The chain recombines TRBV3-1 with TRBJ2-1, with 7 bases matching TRBD1. The V and J ends lost 0 bases and 7 bases, in that order; junction bases with no gene match: 12. The germline CDR1 and CDR2 sequences are LGHDT and YNNKEL (reference sequence). There are 17 residues in the CDR3. The CDR3, as DNA: TGTGCCAGCAGCCAAGAGGACCGGGACAGCCCCCGTAATGAGCAGTTCTTC. Amino acid sequence: CASSQEDRDSPRNEQFF.

The chain joins TRBV12-3 or TRBV12-4 to TRBJ2-2; D gene ambiguous. This CDR3 has 16 amino acids. Trimming pared 7 bases from V and 0 bases from J, leaving 15 bases between. The CDR3 protein is CASTSKEGANTGELFF. The CDR3 nucleotides are TGTGCCAGCACCTCGAAAGAAGGCGCGAACACCGGGGAGCTGTTTTTT.

The chain couples TRBV5-1 to TRBJ1-6; D is unclear. Germline V gene lookup returns CDR1 SGHRS and CDR2 YFSETQ. V was shortened by 2 bases and J by 6 bases, with 9 bases between the two germline ends. This CDR3 has 14 residues. The CDR3 here is CASSLGNSNSPLHF. The CDR3, as DNA: TGCGCCAGCAGCTTAGGCAACAGTAATTCACCCCTCCACTTT.

This clonotype was recorded a few times. The rearrangement links TRBV6-2 or TRBV6-3 to TRBJ2-1; 12 nucleotides align to TRBD1. J gave up 10 bases and V 5 bases, and 9 bases lay outside the gene matches. CDR3 size: 15 residues. The germline CDR1 and CDR2 sequences are MNHEY and SVGEGT. The CDR3 DNA follows: TGTGCCAGCAGTGACCGGGACAGGGGGCGGAGAGAGCAGTTCTTC. This codes for CASSDRDRGRREQFF.

This clonotype was recorded a few times. The J gene is TRBJ1-5, the V gene TRBV20-1; D might be TRBD1 (5 bases). Trimming took off 6 bases at V and 1 base at J, with 13 bases between the two ends. Germline lookup yields CDR1 DFQATT and CDR2 SNEGSKA (reference sequence). This CDR3 contains 14 residues. The CDR3 sequence: CSAGGGGSNQPQHF. CDR3 nucleotide sequence: TGCAGTGCCGGGGGGGGTGGGAGCAATCAGCCCCAGCATTTT.

The rearrangement links TRBV7-3 to TRBJ2-5; D ambiguous. Germline CDR1 SGHTA, CDR2 FQGTGA. V lost 5 bases and J lost 2, with 15 bases in between. The CDR3 totals 15 residues. The CDR3 nucleotides are TGTGCCAGCAGCCCACTCTACGGACGGCAAGAGACCCAGTACTTC. It codes for CASSPLYGRQETQYF.

In its sample, this clonotype was seen a few times. The genes are TRBV7-9 and TRBJ2-2, with TRBD2 as a possible D gene (5 bases). The CDR3 contains 17 residues. The V gene's germline CDR1 is SEHNR and CDR2 FQNEAQ (reference sequence). The ends were cut back, 3 bases at V and 3 bases at J, with 17 bases in the middle. The DNA of the CDR3 is TGTGCCAGCAGCTTCATCCTAGGGAGAGAATACACCGGGGAGCTGTTTTTT. It encodes CASSFILGREYTGELFF.

The chain is built from TRBV11-2 and TRBJ2-3; the D is unclear. V was trimmed by 3 bases and J by 6 bases, leaving 7 bases between them. From germline, CDR1 is SGHAT and CDR2 FQNNGV. The CDR3 length is 12 residues. For the CDR3, the DNA is TGTGCCAGCAGCTTTCTGAAGGATACGCAGTATTTT. Translated, it gives CASSFLKDTQYF.

DNA of the CDR3: TGTGCCAGCAGCTTAGCGCAGGGATCCTACAATGAGCAGTTCTTC. Translating gives CASSLAQGSYNEQFF. The genes are TRBV7-2 and TRBJ2-1; D is possibly TRBD1 (5 bases). With 0 bases removed from V and 1 base from J, the gap between germline ends came to 7 bases. Germline CDR1 SGHTA, CDR2 FQGNSA. This CDR3 has 15 residues.

The chain has TRBV2 and TRBJ1-2, with TRBD1 matching 8 bases. The CDR3 runs 13 residues. J was trimmed by 8 bases and V by 8 bases; bases with no gene match: 10. CDR1 and CDR2 (germline): SNHLY, FYNNEI. The CDR3 DNA is TGTGCCAGCGGGTGGGACAGGAACGGAGGCTACACCTTC. Its translation: CASGWDRNGGYTF.

This chain joins TRBV4-1 and TRBJ2-7; 7 bases map to TRBD1. CDR3 length equals 17 residues. Germline V lookup: CDR1 MGHRA, CDR2 YSYEKL. Trimming removed 2 bases from V and 0 bases from J; junction bases left unmatched: 10. The CDR3, as DNA: TGCGCCAGCAGCCAACCCACTGCCTCAGGGGGCTCCTACGAGCAGTACTTC. Residues: CASSQPTASGGSYEQYF.

The rearrangement links TRBV12-3 or TRBV12-4 to TRBJ2-7; the match to TRBD1 covers 8 bases. V dropped 5 bases and J dropped 4; count of bases not matched to a gene: 7. The CDR3 runs 14 residues. CDR3 in amino acids: CASSRQGMWYEQYF. CDR3 nucleotide sequence: TGTGCCAGCAGTCGACAGGGGATGTGGTACGAGCAGTACTTC.

The sample holds a few counts of this clonotype. The chain employs TRBV27 and TRBJ2-1; 12 bases match TRBD2. Germline CDR1 and CDR2: MNHEY and SMNVEV (reference sequence). V lost 5 bases and J lost 5; bases outside the gene matches: 10. This CDR3 is built from 17 residues. The CDR3: CASSTTSGLAGHNEQFF. CDR3 bases: TGTGCCAGCAGTACGACTTCGGGACTAGCGGGTCACAATGAGCAGTTCTTC.

This clonotype has only a few counts. V is TRBV19 and J is TRBJ1-5; D remains unclear. From germline, CDR1 is LNHDA and CDR2 SQIVND (reference sequence). Trimming took 0 bases from V and 6 from J, leaving 3 bases between them. The CDR3 sequence is 12 residues long. The CDR3 coding sequence is TGTGCCAGTAGTATAGAAGGTCAGCCCCAGCATTTT. This gives the protein CASSIEGQPQHF.

The chain employs TRBV20-1 and TRBJ1-1; 7 bases are shared with TRBD1. The germline gives CDR1 DFQATT, CDR2 SNEGSKA (reference sequence). The CDR3 spans 13 residues. Trimming took 6 bases from V and 5 from J; bases not matched to a gene: 9. DNA for the CDR3: TGCAGTGCGTATCGACAGGGAGGTACTGAAGCTTTCTTT. It translates to CSAYRQGGTEAFF.

The chain employs TRBV7-6 and TRBJ2-7; maybe TRBD1 (7 bases). This CDR3 has 16 residues. Deletions cut 1 base from V and 5 bases from J, with 18 bases between. Germline lookup yields CDR1 SGHVS and CDR2 FNYEAQ. The CDR3 loop reads CASSLGPTGREDEQYF. Here the CDR3 DNA reads TGTGCCAGCAGCTTAGGCCCGACAGGGCGGGAAGACGAGCAGTACTTC.

The chain employs TRBV5-4 and TRBJ2-3; 12 bases fit TRBD2. The CDR3 consists of 16 residues. Germline V gene sequence: CDR1 SGHNT, CDR2 YYREEE (reference sequence). Trimming cost V 2 bases and J 2 bases; bases outside gene matches: 3. CDR3 sequence: CASSFWTSGTTDTQYF. In nucleotides, the CDR3 is TGTGCCAGCAGCTTCTGGACTAGCGGGACCACAGATACGCAGTATTTT.